The clone carrying this T cell receptor beta chain was seen many times. What it binds is unknown. These data come from a study of T-cell reconstitution after alpha-beta-depleted transplantation in children. General study results and limits: The authors attributed T-cell counts and diversity one year after transplant mostly to newly produced T cells. Two months or so post-transplant, alpha-beta T cells reportedly derived from several hundred expanded graft clones.

Unique molecular identifiers were used in preparing the TCRbeta library. TCRdb reanalysed the PCR reads using MiXCR and keeps one entry per CDR3 protein. The sample consists of fewer than 750,000 distinct CDR3 sequences, approximately 22% of them appearing once. Per the germline V gene, CDR1 is SGHTA and CDR2 is FQGNSA. CDR3 length: 15 residues. Trimming took off 5 bases at V and 0 bases at J, with 11 bases between the two ends. This TCR came from a boy younger than two who had a stem cell transplant for acute myeloid leukemia, so the T cells may come from the graft donor. Sequencing was performed on PBMCs, mostly from graft donor cells, taken 360 days after TCRalphabeta/CD19-depleted stem cell transplant. V is TRBV7-2 and J is TRBJ1-3; no firm D call. CDR3 sequence reads: CASSLEPSSGNTIYF. The CDR3 nucleotides are TGTGCCAGCAGCCTGGAACCTTCCTCTGGAAACACCATATATTTT.